This TCR beta chain was observed in a study of T cell responses to AZD1222 COVID-19 vaccine. Study results and limitations: Sampling captured repertoires only after the peak T cell response.

Comments on this clone: As yet, its antigen is unknown.

TCRdb keeps only in-frame clones here, not all; method: immunoSEQ multiplex PCR. The repertoire has tens of thousands of clones, about four fifths of them found once; the top ten carry roughly 6.6%. The V gene's germline CDR1 is MNHEY and CDR2 SVGEGT. The CDR3 is 15 residues long. V lost 4 bases to trimming and J lost 2 bases, with 13 bases between them. This specimen consisted of peripheral blood, obtained on day 0 of AZD1222 vaccination. The chain recombines TRBV6-2 or TRBV6-3 with TRBJ2-3; D is ambiguous. This clonotype was obtained from an adult in good health. The CDR3 DNA follows: TGTGCCAGCAGTTCAAACACGGTGTACACAGATACGCAGTATTTT. Amino acids: CASSSNTVYTDTQYF.